Listed here are 31 T cell receptor beta chains from one sample, sequenced in a study of identical twins. Via MiXCR, TCRdb re-called the 5' RACE reads, giving one row per CDR3 protein. The sample records about 470,000 distinct CDR3 sequences, 20% to 30% being singletons. The sample was also reused in another study, on T cells expressing NK-cell markers.

Material for sequencing was CD4+ T cells sorted from blood. Source of these receptors: a woman between 18 and 29 years old in good health.

This clonotype was counted only a few times. The rearrangement uses TRBV20-1 and TRBJ1-3, with unresolved D. Germline CDR1 DFQATT, CDR2 SNEGSKA (reference sequence). The CDR3 contains 15 residues. V dropped 3 bases and J dropped 6 bases, with 18 bases sitting between them. The DNA of the CDR3 is TGCAGTGCTAGGGCAGGAGCTGGGCCCCAAAACACCATATATTTT. Its translation: CSARAGAGPQNTIYF.

The V gene is TRBV6-1, the J gene TRBJ1-1; no reliable D call. CDR1 is MNHNS, CDR2 SASEGT, per germline. V lost 2 bases and J 2 bases, leaving 6 bases between the germline ends. The CDR3 loop spans 13 amino acids. DNA of the CDR3: TGTGCCAGCAGTGAATCTAGAAACACTGAAGCTTTCTTT. This codes for CASSESRNTEAFF.

This rearrangement joins TRBV5-1 to TRBJ2-2; no definite D call. Trimming took off 7 bases at V and 5 bases at J, with 15 bases between the two ends. Per germline, CDR1 SGHRS and CDR2 YFSETQ. The CDR3 spans 14 residues. Here the CDR3 reads CASRLGSETGELFF. In DNA, the CDR3 is TGCGCCAGCCGATTGGGATCTGAGACCGGGGAGCTGTTTTTT.

V and J are TRBV10-3 and TRBJ2-7; maybe TRBD2 (6 bases). CDR1 and CDR2 from the germline V gene are ENHRY and SYGVKD. Trimming shortened V by 5 bases and J by 0 bases, and 11 bases separated the two germline ends. The CDR3 totals 14 residues. The CDR3 DNA reads as TGTGCCATCAGTAGTGCGCGGGACTCCTACGAGCAGTACTTC. As protein: CAISSARDSYEQYF.

The chain combines TRBV12-3 or TRBV12-4 with TRBJ1-1; D call uncertain. The CDR3 is made up of 12 amino acids. V was shortened by 6 bases and J by 5 bases, with 10 bases between the two germline ends. CDR3 nucleotide sequence: TGTGCCAGCAGATCGCGGCGGACTGAAGCTTTCTTT. Translating gives CASRSRRTEAFF.

This rearrangement joins TRBV7-2 to TRBJ2-1; TRBD1 matches 9 bases. The junction had 7 bases not matched to a gene; V was cut back by 7 bases and J by 9 bases. CDR1 and CDR2 (germline): SGHTA, FQGNSA. This CDR3 region has 13 residues. The CDR3 spells CASILTGGTEQFF. The CDR3 nucleotides are TGTGCCAGCATCCTCACAGGGGGCACTGAGCAGTTCTTC.

This sequence joins TRBV4-3 and TRBJ1-6, with 8 nucleotides matching TRBD1. With 0 bases clipped from V and 9 bases from J, the junction kept 1 base outside the gene matches. The CDR3 is made up of 14 amino acids. In germline, CDR1 is LGHNA, CDR2 YSLEER. As DNA, the CDR3 is TGCGCCAGCAGCCAAGAAGGACAGGGTTCACCCCTCCACTTT. The encoded protein is CASSQEGQGSPLHF.

Ten or more counts support this clonotype. This chain joins TRBV12-3 or TRBV12-4 and TRBJ2-1; D gene ambiguous. The ends were cut back, 11 bases at V and 1 base at J, with 9 bases in the middle. CDR3 size: 12 residues. The CDR3 coding sequence is TGTGCCTGTCAGGCGTCCTACAATGAGCAGTTCTTC. Translated: CACQASYNEQFF.

The chain employs TRBV19 and TRBJ2-1; no clear D gene. The CDR3 has 14 residues. Germline values: CDR1 LNHDA, CDR2 SQIVND (reference sequence). The V gene lost 1 base and the J gene lost 8 bases, with 12 bases spanning the gap. The CDR3 coding sequence is TGTGCCAGTAGTATAGGGGTGCGTCGGGATGAGCAGTTCTTC. It is translated as CASSIGVRRDEQFF. Complete variable domain (other parts from reference TRBV19 and TRBJ2-1): DGGITQSPKYLFRKEGQNVTLSCEQNLNHDAMYWYRQDPGQGLRLIYYSQIVNDFQKGDIAEGYSVSREKKESFPLTVTSAQKNPTAFYLCASSIGVRRDEQFFGPGTRLTVL.

In its sample, this clonotype was seen a few times. The chain uses TRBV29-1 and TRBJ1-2; the D is unclear. Trimming removed 6 bases at V and 4 bases at J, with 21 bases between. Germline CDR1 is SQVTM and CDR2 is ANQGSEA. The CDR3 covers 15 residues. CDR3 DNA: TGCAGCGTCGAGATCCCAACGCAGCGGACCTATGGCTACACCTTC. Protein sequence: CSVEIPTQRTYGYTF.

The sample holds a few counts of this clonotype. The rearrangement joins TRBV24-1 to TRBJ2-3, with 10 bases that match TRBD1. Germline V lookup: CDR1 KGHDR, CDR2 SFDVKD. The CDR3 runs to 18 residues. V trimming: 3 bases; J trimming: 1 base; junction bases outside the gene matches: 9. Here the CDR3 DNA reads TGTGCCACCAGTGATACCCGGGACAGGGGAAGAGGCACAGATACGCAGTATTTT. This sequence encodes CATSDTRDRGRGTDTQYF.

The V and J genes are TRBV12-3 or TRBV12-4 and TRBJ2-3; possibly TRBD2 for D (5 bases). The V end was cut by 0 bases, the J end by 6 bases, with 13 bases between. The CDR3 contains 15 residues. The chain's CDR3 is CASSLADFQRDTQYF. In DNA, the CDR3 is TGTGCCAGCAGTTTAGCGGACTTCCAAAGGGATACGCAGTATTTT.

This clonotype has only a few counts. The rearrangement links TRBV20-1 to TRBJ2-7, with 8 bases identical to TRBD2. Germline V gene data show CDR1 as DFQATT and CDR2 as SNEGSKA (reference sequence). The CDR3 length is 15 residues. Trimming removed 6 bases from V and 0 bases from J; junction bases left unmatched: 10. The CDR3 here is CSASLPGGTSYEQYF. The CDR3 bases are TGCAGTGCCAGCCTCCCGGGGGGGACCTCCTACGAGCAGTACTTC.

The chain has TRBV20-1 and TRBJ2-3; 8 positions match TRBD2. After removal of 5 bases from V and 2 bases from J, the junction contained 6 bases not matched to a gene. Germline V gives CDR1 DFQATT, CDR2 SNEGSKA (reference sequence). This CDR3 is built from 14 residues. CDR3 sequence (DNA): TGCAGTGCTCGGCTAGCGGGTAACACAGATACGCAGTATTTT. Translation gives CSARLAGNTDTQYF.

This clonotype was counted between two and nine times. V and J are TRBV12-3 or TRBV12-4 and TRBJ2-5; maybe TRBD2 (6 bases). V was clipped by 3 bases and J by 5 bases, with 16 bases between them. There are 15 residues in the CDR3. The CDR3 loop reads CASSFYGDSQETQYF. The CDR3 DNA reads as TGTGCCAGCAGTTTTTATGGGGACTCCCAGGAGACCCAGTACTTC.

The chain recombines TRBV6-1 with TRBJ2-1; 13 bases are shared with TRBD2. The germline gives CDR1 MNHNS, CDR2 SASEGT. The CDR3 is 15 residues long. V was clipped by 5 bases and J by 6 bases; unmatched bases: 4. In DNA, the CDR3 is TGTGCCAGCAGTCAACTAGCGGGGGGGCGCAATGAGCAGTTCTTC. It encodes CASSQLAGGRNEQFF.

The chain carries TRBV6-4 and TRBJ1-6; the D is unclear. The V and J ends lost 4 bases and 7 bases respectively, with 5 bases between them. This CDR3 is built from 12 residues. Per germline, CDR1 MRHNA and CDR2 SNTAGT. CDR3 sequence: CASSAGNSPLHF. As DNA, the CDR3 is TGTGCCAGCAGTGCAGGCAATTCACCCCTCCACTTT.

This sequence joins TRBV5-5 and TRBJ2-1, with 8 nucleotides matching TRBD1. The germline V gene has CDR1 SGHKS and CDR2 YYEKEE (reference sequence). V lost 4 bases, J lost 1 base, and 4 bases stayed unmatched. This CDR3 spans 15 amino acids. CDR3 residues: CASSLTGASYNEQFF. Written as DNA, the CDR3 is TGTGCCAGCAGCCTGACAGGGGCTTCCTACAATGAGCAGTTCTTC.

The rearrangement links TRBV7-8 to TRBJ2-7; D remains unclear. The germline V gene has CDR1 SGHVS and CDR2 FQNEAQ. V dropped 5 bases and J dropped 0 bases, with 14 bases sitting between them. The CDR3 consists of 15 residues. The CDR3 loop reads CASSPDPRSSYEQYF. The CDR3 nucleotides read TGTGCCAGCAGCCCAGACCCCCGGAGCTCCTACGAGCAGTACTTC.

This clonotype came up a few times. The CDR3 nucleotides read TGTGCCAGCAGCTTAGGGATCGCTGAAGCTTTCTTT. Protein: CASSLGIAEAFF. The chain uses TRBV11-3 and TRBJ1-1, with D uncertain. The germline V and J ends were trimmed by 1 base and 6 bases, with 6 bases remaining between them. From germline, CDR1 is SGHNT and CDR2 YENEEA. CDR3 length: 12 residues.

This clonotype occurred a few times. The V and J genes are TRBV5-1 and TRBJ2-3; D is unresolved. This CDR3 is 13 amino acids long. Looked up from germline, CDR1 is SGHRS and CDR2 is YFSETQ. Trimming left V 6 bases short and J 2 bases short, with 10 bases between. The CDR3, as DNA: TGCGCCAGCACAAGGACGGACACAGATACGCAGTATTTT. This codes for CASTRTDTDTQYF.

The chain combines TRBV2 with TRBJ1-2; D unresolved. From germline, CDR1 is SNHLY and CDR2 FYNNEI. CDR3 length: 12 amino acids. V was cut by 8 bases and J by 4 bases, with 11 bases left in between. This CDR3 reads CASSNSIYGYTF. Written as DNA, the CDR3 is TGTGCCAGCTCTAACAGCATCTATGGCTACACCTTC.

V is TRBV6-1 and J is TRBJ2-2; TRBD2 matches at 8 bases. From germline, CDR1 is MNHNS and CDR2 SASEGT. Trimming removed 5 bases from V and 7 bases from J; junction bases left unmatched: 3. CDR3 length: 13 amino acids. This CDR3 reads CASSRRGGGELFF. In DNA, the CDR3 is TGTGCCAGCAGTCGACGGGGGGGCGGGGAGCTGTTTTTT.

This clonotype was observed a handful of times. The chain has TRBV20-1 and TRBJ2-2; D remains ambiguous. Trimming took 1 base from V and 3 from J, leaving 9 bases between them. The CDR3 extends over 14 amino acids. Germline V CDR1 and CDR2: DFQATT, SNEGSKA (reference sequence). As DNA, the CDR3 is TGCAGTGCTAGAGGAGCGCCTCACACCGGGGAGCTGTTTTTT. This encodes CSARGAPHTGELFF.

The chain recombines TRBV7-2 with TRBJ2-5, with a weak D call TRBD2 (5 bases). This CDR3 has 12 residues. Germline CDR1 is SGHTA and CDR2 is FQGNSA. The V end lost 5 bases, the J end lost 7 bases, and 11 bases lay between the germline ends. In DNA, the CDR3 is TGTGCCAGCAGCCCACAGCTAGCGACCCAGTACTTC. It encodes CASSPQLATQYF.

This clonotype was counted only a few times. V usage is TRBV11-2 and J usage is TRBJ2-1; TRBD2 agrees at 11 bases. The CDR3 is 16 residues long. The germline V gene has CDR1 SGHAT and CDR2 FQNNGV. J gave up 7 bases and V 2 bases, and 7 bases lay outside the gene matches. CDR3 loop: CASSLQTSGIGNEQFF. The CDR3 nucleotides read TGTGCCAGCAGCTTACAGACTAGCGGGATAGGTAATGAGCAGTTCTTC.

This clonotype showed up just a few times. The chain has TRBV7-3 and TRBJ1-1; 11 nucleotides match TRBD1. The CDR3 covers 13 residues. V shed 8 bases and J 11 bases; nucleotides not matched to a gene: 10. Germline-derived CDR1 and CDR2 are SGHTA and FQGTGA. The CDR3 nucleotides read TGTGCCAGCGGCCCCGGACAGGGGGCGGGGGCTTTCTTT. It yields the protein CASGPGQGAGAFF.

The chain combines TRBV18 with TRBJ2-1; the D is unclear. V shed 6 bases and J shed 8 bases, with 14 bases lying between them. The germline CDR1 and CDR2 sequences are KGHSH and LQKENI. The CDR3 sequence is 13 residues long. CDR3 loop: CASSPNYGDEQFF. CDR3 in DNA: TGTGCCAGCTCTCCCAACTATGGAGATGAGCAGTTCTTC.

V gene TRBV15 combines with J gene TRBJ1-2; TRBD1 matches 8 bases. CDR1 is LNHNV, CDR2 YYDKDF, per germline (reference sequence). After removal of 1 base from V and 6 bases from J, the junction contained 7 bases not matched to a gene. The CDR3 consists of 15 residues. The CDR3 region is CATSRVGVQGDGYTF. CDR3 DNA sequence: TGTGCCACCAGCAGAGTAGGAGTACAGGGGGATGGCTACACCTTC.

The chain couples TRBV12-3 or TRBV12-4 to TRBJ2-1, with 7 positions matching TRBD2. This CDR3 is 15 amino acids long. After removal of 3 bases from V and 5 bases from J, the junction contained 7 bases not matched to a gene. The CDR3 sequence: CASSLYSGTDNEQFF. DNA for the CDR3: TGTGCCAGCAGTTTGTACAGCGGGACTGACAATGAGCAGTTCTTC.

This clonotype was found a few times. The J gene is TRBJ2-5, the V gene TRBV20-1; D is perhaps TRBD1 (6 bases). CDR3 size: 15 residues. Germline-derived CDR1 and CDR2 are DFQATT and SNEGSKA (reference sequence). The ends were cut back, 2 bases at V and 5 bases at J, with 18 bases in the middle. The CDR3 sequence is CSARKENRALETQYF. The CDR3 DNA sequence: TGCAGTGCTAGAAAGGAAAACAGGGCCCTGGAGACCCAGTACTTC.